This TCR beta chain was identified during a study of T cell repertoires in cytomegalovirus infection. Regarding the study as a whole: The ex vivo response was dominated by HLA-C-restricted CMV-specific TCR beta clonotypes.

Trimming took 3 bases from V and 10 from J, leaving 15 bases between them. CDR1 is LNHDA, CDR2 SQIVND, per germline (reference sequence). This CDR3 contains 13 residues. TCRdb called the reads again in MiXCR, with one record for every CDR3 protein. The sample has approximately 270,000 distinct CDR3 sequences; roughly a fifth are singletons. In the case of this clonotype: The target antigen is unknown.

The TCR was taken from a human donor in good health (CMV status not recorded). Some clones in this sample may be carry-over from other donors' samples. The sample was cultured PBMCs, taken from culture after CMV antigen stimulation. This chain joins TRBV19 and TRBJ2-5; D may correspond to TRBD1 or TRBD2 (5 bases each). The CDR3 region is CASSIVGAGSQYF. The CDR3 DNA reads as TGTGCCAGTAGTATTGTCGGAGCAGGGAGCCAGTACTTC.